The entry that follows covers one T cell receptor (beta chain) sequence. Sequencing used immunoSEQ multiplex PCR; TCRdb keeps in-frame clones, though not all of them. Of around 280,000 clones in the sample, around nine tenths were seen once. This sample was taken from a study of blood T cell repertoires in COVID-19. Across the study: Italy, Spain and the United States were the sources of the convalescent and acute COVID-19 samples. The analysed material was cDNA or gDNA that came from T cells, B-cell-depleted T cells, or PBMCs.

Individuals aged roughly 18 to 95 years were recruited from fewer than 25 US areas. Cohort allocation depended upon clinical history that participants reported. There are 14 residues in the CDR3. Germline values: CDR1 LGHDT, CDR2 YNNKEL (reference sequence). V was pared by 4 bases and J by 2 bases, with 9 bases between. This clonotype originated in a woman aged 40 to 55 who had recovered from COVID-19. Specimen: PBMCs or T cells enriched from blood (not recorded which). The genes are TRBV3-1 (or the pseudogene TRBV3-2) and TRBJ1-3; D possibly corresponds to TRBD1 (5 bases). The CDR3 bases are TGTGCCAGCAGCCGACAGTCCACTGGAAACACCATATATTTT. It translates to CASSRQSTGNTIYF.